The entry that follows covers one T cell receptor beta chain sequence. V lost 7 bases, J lost 7 bases, and 24 bases lay in between. CDR3 length: 16 residues. CDR1 is SGHKS, CDR2 YYEKEE, per germline (reference sequence). The sample is drawn from a study of T-cell reconstitution after alpha-beta-depleted transplantation in children. Unique molecular identifiers featured in how the TCRbeta library was prepared. One entry per CDR3 protein, called by TCRdb with MiXCR from the PCR reads. The data contain nearly 550,000 distinct CDR3 sequences, around 16% of them singletons. The rearrangement links TRBV5-5 to TRBJ1-3; a possible D gene is TRBD1 (6 bases). The material sequenced was PBMCs from the stem cell graft donor, taken from the stem cell graft. This TCR derives from a human donor who donated a stem cell graft to a child with acute lymphoblastic leukemia. In DNA form, the CDR3 reads TGTGCCAGCTCTGATTTGGGGACACCGGGATGGAACACCATATATTTT. It translates to CASSDLGTPGWNTIYF.